This T cell receptor (beta chain) emerged from a study of cytomegalovirus exposure and HLA in healthy donors. This CDR3 comprises 14 residues. V dropped 4 bases and J dropped 4; count of bases not matched to a gene: 5. In germline, CDR1 is LNHDA, CDR2 SQIVND (reference sequence). Findings of the study overall: Most observed TCR sequences were rare, whereas some public TCRs were detected in many donors. More clonal expansion characterized HLA-associated TCR beta chains than equally common others in a later analysis.

This clone was recorded many times. What it binds is unknown. The primer mix had 60 Vbeta and 13 Jbeta primers. Repertoires were generated with immunoSEQ multiplex PCR, while TCRdb's copy carries only in-frame clones and drops some. The sample carries about 90,000 clones, around 71% recorded once. This sequence originates from a man in his thirties or forties in good health and CMV-seronegative. Sequencing was performed on PBMCs. This sequence joins TRBV19 and TRBJ2-5, with TRBD1 identical over 8 bases. In nucleotides, the CDR3 is TGTGCCAGTAGTACGACAGGGGACCTAGAGACCCAGTACTTC. This codes for CASSTTGDLETQYF.